A selection of T cell receptor beta chains follows, all from one sample in a study of control samples from healthy donors and cancer patients. Data came from immunoSEQ multiplex PCR; TCRdb stores just in-frame clones and leaves some out. The sample lists under 150,000 clones, more than 85% occurring once. Sample: PBMCs. These receptors were collected from a man aged 50 to 60 with head and neck cancer. CDR3s include the opening cysteine and the closing phenylalanine or tryptophan. D genes are given only for firm matches. Rows give clone size only sometimes, using once, few, many, or a class for an expanded clone.

clone_size j_call v_call d_call cdr3_nt cdr3_aa
. TRBJ2-7 TRBV2 . TGTGCCAGCATTGAGACCGAGACTAGCTCCTACGAGCAGTACTTC CASIETETSSYEQYF
. TRBJ1-5 TRBV28 . TGTGCCAGCAGTTTTCGGGGGGGCAATCAGCCCCAGCATTTT CASSFRGGNQPQHF
. TRBJ2-1 TRBV7-6 . TGTGCCAGCAGCTTAGTGGACATGGGCCACAATGAGCAGTTCTTC CASSLVDMGHNEQFF
. TRBJ1-3 TRBV4-3 . TGCGCCAGCAGCCAAGCCAGCCAGGGAAACACCATATATTTT CASSQASQGNTIYF
. TRBJ2-7 TRBV2 TRBD1 TGTGCCAGCAGAGCCGACAGGGGGCATCGCTACGAGCAGTACTTC CASRADRGHRYEQYF
. TRBJ1-2 TRBV30 . TGTGCCTGGAGCCGCGGGGGACCGGGGGGCTATGGCTACACCTTC CAWSRGGPGGYGYTF
. TRBJ2-7 TRBV6-2/TRBV6-3 . TGTGCCAGCAGTATCACCGGACAGTCCTACGAGCAGTACTTC CASSITGQSYEQYF
. TRBJ2-3 TRBV4-3 TRBD2 TGCGCCAGCAGCCAGGATAGCGGGGGGGGCACAGATACGCAGTATTTT CASSQDSGGGTDTQYF
. TRBJ1-2 TRBV4-3 . TGCGCCAGCAGCCAAGATCCTGGGGGACGCATTAACTATGGCTACACCTTC CASSQDPGGRINYGYTF
. TRBJ1-4 TRBV27 . TGTGCCAGCAGTTTCCAACGGGGGGTTGAAAAACTGTTTTTT CASSFQRGVEKLFF
. TRBJ2-1 TRBV6-6 TRBD2 TGTGCCAGCAGTCGATCTAGCGGGGGGGCCTATGAGCAGTTCTTC CASSRSSGGAYEQFF
. TRBJ1-3 TRBV30 . TGTGCCTGGAGTGTCGGGACAAGCTCTGGAAACACCATATATTTT CAWSVGTSSGNTIYF
once TRBJ1-4 TRBV19 TRBD1 TGTGCCAGTAGGGACAGGGAAAAACTGTTTTTT CASRDREKLFF
. TRBJ2-7 TRBV7-2 . TGTGCCAGCAGCAAAAGTCGGTACGAGCAGTACTTC CASSKSRYEQYF
. TRBJ2-7 TRBV6-2/TRBV6-3 . TGTGCCAGCAGTTACCTGGCGGGGTACGAGCAGTACTTC CASSYLAGYEQYF
. TRBJ1-3 TRBV11-2 . TGTGCCAGCAGCTTAATCGGGCAGCGAGGAAACACCATATATTTT CASSLIGQRGNTIYF
. TRBJ1-4 TRBV10-3 . TGTGCCATCAGTGAGGGAGGGGTACATAATGAAAAACTGTTTTTT CAISEGGVHNEKLFF
. TRBJ2-4 TRBV5-1 TRBD1 TGCGCCAGCAGCTCCGGGACAGGGCACGTGGGCATTCAGTACTTC CASSSGTGHVGIQYF
. TRBJ1-4 TRBV9 . TGTGCCAGCAGCGTACAGGGATCGGATGAAAAACTGTTTTTT CASSVQGSDEKLFF
. TRBJ2-7 TRBV28 TRBD2 TGTGCCAGCAGTTATCGGGGGGTCTACGAGCAGTACTTC CASSYRGVYEQYF
. TRBJ2-7 TRBV2 . TGTGCCAGCAGAGAAAGACAGTACGAGCAGTACTTC CASRERQYEQYF
. TRBJ1-4 TRBV6-5 . TGTGCCAGCAGTCAGGAGGGGGCTAATGAAAAACTGTTTTTT CASSQEGANEKLFF
. TRBJ2-1 TRBV27 TRBD2 TGTGCCAGCAGGCTAGCGGAATACAATGAGCAGTTCTTC CASRLAEYNEQFF
. TRBJ2-2 TRBV24-1 . TGTGCCACCAGTGATTTGTGGGGCGGGGAGCTGTTTTTT CATSDLWGGELFF
. TRBJ1-1 TRBV11-1 . TGTGCCAGCAGCTTCAGCTTTGGGGGAACTGAAGCTTTCTTT CASSFSFGGTEAFF
. TRBJ1-1 TRBV28 . TGTGCCAGCAGGGGACATGGGGGGACTGAAGCTTTCTTT CASRGHGGTEAFF
. TRBJ2-1 TRBV29-1 . TGCAGCGCACGGGCGGACTACAATGAGCAGTTCTTC CSARADYNEQFF
. TRBJ1-2 TRBV5-3 TRBD1 TGTGCCAGAAGCTTGGTTGGGACAGGGGATGGCTACACCTTC CARSLVGTGDGYTF
. TRBJ2-1 TRBV2 . TGTGCCAGCAGTGAAAGCGCGGTTCCCCCCTACAATGAGCAGTTCTTC CASSESAVPPYNEQFF
. TRBJ2-1 TRBV6-1 . TGTGCCAGCAGTGAAGCGATACGGCACAATGAGCAGTTCTTC CASSEAIRHNEQFF
few TRBJ1-6 TRBV27 . TGTGCCAGCAGTCGTGGTGCGGATCCTAATTCACCCCTCCACTTT CASSRGADPNSPLHF
. TRBJ2-1 TRBV5-1 TRBD2 TGCGCCAGCAGCTGGGGGGGACTAGCCGGGCAGCATGAGCAGTTCTTC CASSWGGLAGQHEQFF
. TRBJ2-2 TRBV7-3 TRBD1 TGTGCCAGCAGCTCAGACAGGGGGAGGGCGAACACCGGGGAGCTGTTTTTT CASSSDRGRANTGELFF
. TRBJ2-7 TRBV12-3/TRBV12-4 . TGTGCCAGCAGCCTACAGGGCTACGAGCAGTACTTC CASSLQGYEQYF
. TRBJ2-7 TRBV30 . TGTGCCTGGAGGGCCGGGACACTCTCCTACGAGCAGTACTTC CAWRAGTLSYEQYF
. TRBJ1-1 TRBV30 . TGTGCCTGGAGATCTGGCAGGGTCGACACTGAAGCTTTCTTT CAWRSGRVDTEAFF
once TRBJ1-1 TRBV19 . TGTGCCAGTAGTCCAGACAGGAAGGGGAGCACTGAAGCTTTCTTT CASSPDRKGSTEAFF
. TRBJ1-5 TRBV6-2/TRBV6-3 TRBD1 TGTGCCAGCAGTAGGGACAGCCTTAATCAGCCCCAGCATTTT CASSRDSLNQPQHF
. TRBJ2-7 TRBV7-9 TRBD1 TGTGCCAGCAGCTTGGACAGGGGGACCTACGAGCAGTACTTC CASSLDRGTYEQYF
. TRBJ1-6 TRBV6-5 . TGTGCCAGCAGTTACGGTTCGCAGGGGAGGAGTTCACCCCTCCACTTT CASSYGSQGRSSPLHF